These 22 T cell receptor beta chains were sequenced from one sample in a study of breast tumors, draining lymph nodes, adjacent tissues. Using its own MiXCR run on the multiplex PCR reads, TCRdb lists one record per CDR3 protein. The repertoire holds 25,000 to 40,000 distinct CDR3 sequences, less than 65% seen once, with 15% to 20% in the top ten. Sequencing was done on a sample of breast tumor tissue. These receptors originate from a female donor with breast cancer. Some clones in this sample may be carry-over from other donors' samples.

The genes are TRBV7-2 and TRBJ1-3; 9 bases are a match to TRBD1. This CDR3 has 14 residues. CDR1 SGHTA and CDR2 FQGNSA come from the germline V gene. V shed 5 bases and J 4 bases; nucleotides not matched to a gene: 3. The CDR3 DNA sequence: TGTGCCAGCAGCGCCGGGACAGGGGGAAACACCATATATTTT. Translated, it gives CASSAGTGGNTIYF.

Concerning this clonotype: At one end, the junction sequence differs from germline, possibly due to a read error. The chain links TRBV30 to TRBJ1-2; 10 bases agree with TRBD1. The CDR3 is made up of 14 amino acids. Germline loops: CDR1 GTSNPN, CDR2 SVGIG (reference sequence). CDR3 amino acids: CACSADRGYYGYTF. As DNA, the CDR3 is TGTGCCTGCAGTGCGGACAGGGGGTATTATGGCTACACCTTC. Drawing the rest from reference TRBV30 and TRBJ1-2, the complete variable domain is SQTIHQWPATLVQPVGSPLSLECTVEGTSNPNLYWYRQAAGRGLQLLFYSVGIGQISSEVPQNLSASRPQDRQFILSSKKLLLSDSGFYLCACSADRGYYGYTFGSGTRLTVV.

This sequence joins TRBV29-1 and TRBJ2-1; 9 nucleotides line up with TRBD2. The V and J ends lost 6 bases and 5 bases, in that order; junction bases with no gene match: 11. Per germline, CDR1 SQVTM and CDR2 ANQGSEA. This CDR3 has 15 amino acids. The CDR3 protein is CSVAWGREGDNEQFF. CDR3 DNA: TGCAGCGTCGCTTGGGGGCGGGAGGGAGACAATGAGCAGTTCTTC.

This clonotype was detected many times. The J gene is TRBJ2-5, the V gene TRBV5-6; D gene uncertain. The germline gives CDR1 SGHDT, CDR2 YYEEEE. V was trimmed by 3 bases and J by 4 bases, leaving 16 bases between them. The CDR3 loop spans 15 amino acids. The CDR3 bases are TGTGCCAGCAGCTACGGGCAGATAAGCCGAGAGACCCAGTACTTC. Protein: CASSYGQISRETQYF.

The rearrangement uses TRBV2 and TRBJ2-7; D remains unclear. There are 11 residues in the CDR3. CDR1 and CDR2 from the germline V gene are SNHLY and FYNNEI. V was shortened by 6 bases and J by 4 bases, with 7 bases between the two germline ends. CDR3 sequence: CASSLFYEQYF. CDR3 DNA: TGTGCCAGCAGCCTATTTTACGAGCAGTACTTC.

CDR3 sequence reads: CASSQALGIEQFF. In DNA, the CDR3 is TGCGCCAGCAGCCAAGCGCTAGGAATTGAGCAGTTCTTC. The V and J genes are TRBV4-1 and TRBJ2-1; D gene ambiguous. Germline V CDR1 and CDR2: MGHRA, YSYEKL. The CDR3 totals 13 residues. Trimming shortened V by 1 base and J by 9 bases, and 10 bases separated the two germline ends.

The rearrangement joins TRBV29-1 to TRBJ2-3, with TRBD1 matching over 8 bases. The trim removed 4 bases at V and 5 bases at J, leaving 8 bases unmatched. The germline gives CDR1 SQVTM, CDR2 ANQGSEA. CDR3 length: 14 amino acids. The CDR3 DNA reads TGCAGCGTTGCCAGGGGGCAGGTGGGAGATACGCAGTATTTT. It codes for CSVARGQVGDTQYF.

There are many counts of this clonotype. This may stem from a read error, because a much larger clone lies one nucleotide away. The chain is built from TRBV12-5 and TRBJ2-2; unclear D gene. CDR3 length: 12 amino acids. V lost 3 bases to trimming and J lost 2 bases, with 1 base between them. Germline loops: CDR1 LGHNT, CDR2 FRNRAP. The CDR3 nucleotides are TGTGCTAGTGGTTTCAACACCGGGGAGCTGTTTTTT. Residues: CASGFNTGELFF.

The CDR3 sequence: CASSLVVLPTRTNSPLHF. CDR3 bases: TGTGCCAGCAGCTTGGTGGTTTTACCGACACGGACAAATTCACCCCTCCACTTT. The chain joins TRBV5-8 to TRBJ1-6, with TRBD1 as a possible D gene (5 bases). The germline CDR1 and CDR2 sequences are SGHTS and YDEGEE. V was trimmed by 0 bases and J by 7 bases, leaving 20 bases between them. The CDR3 consists of 18 residues.

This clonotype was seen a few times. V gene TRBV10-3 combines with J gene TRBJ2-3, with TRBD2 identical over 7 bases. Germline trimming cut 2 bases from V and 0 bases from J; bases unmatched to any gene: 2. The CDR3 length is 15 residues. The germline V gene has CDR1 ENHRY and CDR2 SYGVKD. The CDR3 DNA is TGTGCCATCAGTGAGGGGCGGGGGAGCACAGATACGCAGTATTTT. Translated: CAISEGRGSTDTQYF.

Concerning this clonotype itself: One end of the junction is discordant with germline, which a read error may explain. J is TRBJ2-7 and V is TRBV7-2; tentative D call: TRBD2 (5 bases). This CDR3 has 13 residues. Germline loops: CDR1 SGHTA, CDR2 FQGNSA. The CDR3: CASSVRGPGELYF. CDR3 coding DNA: TGTGCCAGCAGCGTTCGGGGTCCCGGGGAGCTGTACTTC.

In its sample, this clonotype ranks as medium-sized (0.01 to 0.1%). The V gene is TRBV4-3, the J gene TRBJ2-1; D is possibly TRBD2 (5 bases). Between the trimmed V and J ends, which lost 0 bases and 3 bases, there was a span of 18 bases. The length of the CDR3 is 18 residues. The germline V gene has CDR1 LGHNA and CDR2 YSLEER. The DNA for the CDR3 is TGCGCCAGCAGCCAAGAGGAAGGGAGAGACTACTACTACAATGAGCAGTTCTTC. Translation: CASSQEEGRDYYYNEQFF.

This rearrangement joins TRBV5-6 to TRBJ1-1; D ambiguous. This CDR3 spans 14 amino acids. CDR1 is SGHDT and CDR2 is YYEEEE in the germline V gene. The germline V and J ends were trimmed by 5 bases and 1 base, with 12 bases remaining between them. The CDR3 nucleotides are TGTGCCAGCAGTAGGCGGAGAACGAACACTGAAGCTTTCTTT. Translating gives CASSRRRTNTEAFF.

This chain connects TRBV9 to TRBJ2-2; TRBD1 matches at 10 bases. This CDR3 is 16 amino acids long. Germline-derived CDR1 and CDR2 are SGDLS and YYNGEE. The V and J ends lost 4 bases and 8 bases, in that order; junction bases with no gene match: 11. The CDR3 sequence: CASSPWDRGPRGELFF. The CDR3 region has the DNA TGTGCCAGCAGCCCATGGGACAGGGGCCCCCGTGGGGAGCTGTTTTTT.

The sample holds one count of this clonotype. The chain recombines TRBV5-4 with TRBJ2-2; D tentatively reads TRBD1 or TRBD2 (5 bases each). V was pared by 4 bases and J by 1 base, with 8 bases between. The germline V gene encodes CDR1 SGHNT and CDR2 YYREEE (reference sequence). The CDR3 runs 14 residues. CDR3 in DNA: TGTGCCAGCAGCGGGGGATTGAACACCGGGGAGCTGTTTTTT. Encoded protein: CASSGGLNTGELFF.

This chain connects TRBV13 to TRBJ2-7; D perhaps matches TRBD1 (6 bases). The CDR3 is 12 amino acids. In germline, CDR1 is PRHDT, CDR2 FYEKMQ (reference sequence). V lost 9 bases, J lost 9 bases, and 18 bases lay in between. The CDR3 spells CASSRDTSGQYF. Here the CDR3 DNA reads TGTGCCAGTTCCAGGGACACCTCAGGGCAGTACTTC.

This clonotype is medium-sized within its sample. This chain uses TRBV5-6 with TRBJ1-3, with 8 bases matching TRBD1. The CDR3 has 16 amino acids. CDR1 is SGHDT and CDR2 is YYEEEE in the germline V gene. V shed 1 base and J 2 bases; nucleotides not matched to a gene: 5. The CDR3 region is CASSLLQGVTGNTIYF. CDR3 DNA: TGTGCCAGCAGCTTGTTACAGGGGGTCACTGGAAACACCATATATTTT.

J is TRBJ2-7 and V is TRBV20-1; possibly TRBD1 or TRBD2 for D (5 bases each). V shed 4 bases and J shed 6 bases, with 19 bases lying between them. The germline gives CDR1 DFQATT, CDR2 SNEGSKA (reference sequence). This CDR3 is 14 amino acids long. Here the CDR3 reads CSAKSGTSTSEQYF. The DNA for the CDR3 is TGCAGTGCTAAATCCGGGACCTCCACCTCCGAGCAGTACTTC.

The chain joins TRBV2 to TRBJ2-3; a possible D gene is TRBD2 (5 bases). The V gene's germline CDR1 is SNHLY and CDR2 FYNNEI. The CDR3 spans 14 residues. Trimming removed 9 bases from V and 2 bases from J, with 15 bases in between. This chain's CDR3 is CARDWDRVTDTQYF. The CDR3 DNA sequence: TGTGCCAGGGACTGGGATCGGGTCACAGATACGCAGTATTTT.

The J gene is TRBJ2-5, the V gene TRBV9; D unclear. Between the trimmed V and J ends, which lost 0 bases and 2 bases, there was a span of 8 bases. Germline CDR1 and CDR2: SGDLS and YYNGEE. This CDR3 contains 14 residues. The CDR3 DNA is TGTGCCAGCAGCGTAGATCCCCTGCAAGAGACCCAGTACTTC. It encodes CASSVDPLQETQYF.

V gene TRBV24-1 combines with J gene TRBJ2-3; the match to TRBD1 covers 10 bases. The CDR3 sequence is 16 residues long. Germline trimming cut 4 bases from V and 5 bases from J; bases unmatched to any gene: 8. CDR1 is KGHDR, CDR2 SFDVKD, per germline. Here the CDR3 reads CATSETGGLSLDTQYF. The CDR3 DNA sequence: TGTGCCACCAGTGAGACAGGGGGCTTGTCGCTAGATACGCAGTATTTT.

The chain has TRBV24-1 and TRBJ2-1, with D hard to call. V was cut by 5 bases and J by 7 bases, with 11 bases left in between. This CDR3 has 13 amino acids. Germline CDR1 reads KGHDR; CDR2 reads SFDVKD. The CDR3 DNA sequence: TGTGCCACCAGTGGAATCCTAGGTAATGAGCAGTTCTTC. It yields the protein CATSGILGNEQFF.